Shown below are 25 T cell receptor beta chains from a single sample sequenced in a study of cytomegalovirus exposure and HLA in healthy donors (TCRdb year 2017). Libraries were made using the immunoSEQ multiplex PCR assay. The immuneACCESS repertoire file appears here via TCRdb, limited to in-frame rearrangements. These files lack a portion of the clones; in checked studies, under half of the deficit traces to unresolved V genes, and the cause of the others is not known. The sample table contains about 200,000 clones; only one count was recorded for about 81% of them. The ten largest clones capture around 1.2% of the sample. The sample taken for sequencing was PBMCs. These receptor sequences come from a woman younger than 45 in good health and CMV-seronegative.

The chain couples TRBV5-1 to TRBJ2-5; D might be TRBD2 (6 bases). Germline CDR1 is SGHRS and CDR2 is YFSETQ. The CDR3 runs to 14 residues. V gave up 4 bases and J gave up 2 bases, with 12 bases separating them. CDR3: CASSAALAQETQYF. The CDR3 DNA sequence: TGCGCCAGCAGCGCAGCCCTAGCGCAAGAGACCCAGTACTTC.

This clone was picked up one time. The rearrangement uses TRBV5-1 and TRBJ1-1; possibly TRBD1 for D (6 bases). The CDR3 is 15 residues long. Trimming removed 6 bases from V and 1 base from J, with 16 bases in between. Germline lookup yields CDR1 SGHRS and CDR2 YFSETQ. The CDR3 region has the DNA TGCGCCAGCACCCGAACGGGACACACGAACACTGAAGCTTTCTTT. Protein sequence: CASTRTGHTNTEAFF.

The V and J genes are TRBV2 and TRBJ1-4, with 9 nucleotides matching TRBD1. V trimming: 2 bases; J trimming: 5 bases; junction bases outside the gene matches: 3. The CDR3 totals 15 residues. The germline V gene has CDR1 SNHLY and CDR2 FYNNEI. This chain's CDR3 is CASSEWTGANEKLFF. For the CDR3, the DNA is TGTGCCAGCAGTGAATGGACAGGGGCAAATGAAAAACTGTTTTTT.

V and J are TRBV5-1 and TRBJ2-5; TRBD1 matches 7 bases. Trimming cost V 4 bases and J 1 base; bases outside gene matches: 4. Looked up from germline, CDR1 is SGHRS and CDR2 is YFSETQ. The CDR3 is made up of 14 amino acids. The CDR3 coding sequence is TGCGCCAGCAGCCAAGGGGGCACCCAAGAGACCCAGTACTTC. It is translated as CASSQGGTQETQYF.

The chain recombines TRBV19 with TRBJ2-5; the match to TRBD2 covers 12 bases. After removal of 6 bases from V and 4 bases from J, the junction contained 6 bases not matched to a gene. CDR3 size: 15 residues. The germline V gene has CDR1 LNHDA and CDR2 SQIVND (reference sequence). The CDR3 nucleotides read TGTGCCAGTAGGTCTAGCGGGGGGGCAGGAGAGACCCAGTACTTC. This encodes CASRSSGGAGETQYF.

The chain recombines TRBV11-2 with TRBJ1-5; D perhaps matches TRBD1 (5 bases). The CDR3 runs 14 residues. Per germline, CDR1 SGHAT and CDR2 FQNNGV. V was pared by 3 bases and J by 6 bases, with 12 bases between. CDR3 sequence reads: CASSFDSGAQPQHF. The CDR3 region has the DNA TGTGCCAGCAGCTTCGACAGTGGAGCTCAGCCCCAGCATTTT.

This chain joins TRBV6-1 and TRBJ1-6; D might be TRBD1 (6 bases). V shed 7 bases and J shed 6 bases, with 7 bases lying between them. The CDR3 runs 12 residues. The germline V gene has CDR1 MNHNS and CDR2 SASEGT. CDR3 nucleotides: TGTGCCAGCAAACAGGGTAATTCACCCCTCCACTTT. Amino acid sequence: CASKQGNSPLHF.

Points on this clone: This sample also contains other DNA sequences that code for the same CDR3. The CDR3 sequence is CASSPRQGSSYEQYF. CDR3 DNA sequence: TGTGCCAGCTCGCCTCGACAGGGGAGCTCCTACGAGCAGTACTTC. The chain recombines TRBV18 with TRBJ2-7; TRBD1 aligns across 8 bases. V shed 6 bases, J shed 0 bases, and the junction held 7 bases outside the gene matches. Germline CDR1 is KGHSH and CDR2 is LQKENI. The CDR3 totals 15 residues.

This clone was detected only a few times. The chain links TRBV5-1 to TRBJ2-7, with D perhaps matching TRBD1 (6 bases). The CDR3 runs 13 residues. Trimming took 4 bases from V and 5 from J, leaving 13 bases between them. CDR1 is SGHRS, CDR2 YFSETQ, per germline. The CDR3 spells CASSGRPGDEQYF. Written as DNA, the CDR3 is TGCGCCAGCAGCGGCAGGCCAGGGGACGAGCAGTACTTC.

The chain uses TRBV23-1 and TRBJ1-2; D is ambiguous. TRBV23-1 falls under the ORF class, with uncertain function. V lost 8 bases, J lost 8 bases, and 21 bases lay in between. The length of the CDR3 is 14 residues. CDR3 in amino acids: CASRVGPRFWGYTF. In DNA form, the CDR3 reads TGCGCCAGCCGCGTTGGTCCCCGGTTTTGGGGCTACACCTTC.

The chain combines TRBV7-2 with TRBJ1-2, with TRBD1 matching over 8 bases. V was clipped by 5 bases and J by 8 bases; unmatched bases: 10. The CDR3 has 14 amino acids. Germline CDR1 and CDR2: SGHTA and FQGNSA. The DNA of the CDR3 is TGTGCCAGCAGCGAAATTCAGGGGGCCTACGGCTACACCTTC. It encodes CASSEIQGAYGYTF.

This clone occurred a few times. CDR3 region: CASKPPGDQPQHF. CDR3 coding DNA: TGTGCCAGTAAGCCCCCGGGGGATCAGCCCCAGCATTTT. This sequence joins TRBV27 and TRBJ1-5; tentatively, D is TRBD1 (5 bases). The length of the CDR3 is 13 residues. Germline values: CDR1 MNHEY, CDR2 SMNVEV (reference sequence). Deletions cut 9 bases from V and 5 bases from J, with 14 bases between.

The table lists this clone with a few counts. The gene calls are TRBV7-3 and TRBJ2-5, with D maybe TRBD1 (5 bases). This CDR3 contains 14 residues. The V end was cut by 5 bases, the J end by 5 bases, with 15 bases between. Germline V gene lookup returns CDR1 SGHTA and CDR2 FQGTGA. Here the CDR3 DNA reads TGTGCCAGCAGCGCAGCAGGGCTGGGGGAGACCCAGTACTTC. This translates into CASSAAGLGETQYF. Drawing the rest from reference TRBV7-3 and TRBJ2-5, the complete variable domain is GAGVSQTPSNKVTEKGKYVELRCDPISGHTALYWYRQSLGQGPEFLIYFQGTGAADDSGLPNDRFFAVRPEGSVSTLKIQRTERGDSAVYLCASSAAGLGETQYFGPGTRLLVL.

Remarks on this clone: Sequence at one end of the junction differs from germline and may be a read error. The chain combines TRBV5-1 with TRBJ1-5, with 9 bases fitting TRBD1. This CDR3 spans 15 amino acids. Germline assignment: CDR1 SGHRS and CDR2 YFSETQ. CDR3 DNA sequence: TGCGCCAGCAGATTGGGACAGGGAATCAATCAGCCCCAGCATTTT. This encodes CASRLGQGINQPQHF.

The gene calls are TRBV14 and TRBJ1-3; D gene uncertain. The CDR3 is 15 residues long. CDR1 SGHDN and CDR2 FVKESK come from the germline V gene. Trimming stripped 1 base from V and 0 bases from J, with 7 bases between. The CDR3 coding sequence is TGTGCCAGCAGCCAAGTGGTCAGCTCTGGAAACACCATATATTTT. This gives the protein CASSQVVSSGNTIYF.

The chain links TRBV29-1 to TRBJ2-5, with a weak D call TRBD2 (5 bases). Trimming left V 4 bases short and J 7 bases short, with 22 bases between. CDR1 and CDR2 (germline): SQVTM, ANQGSEA. There are 15 residues in the CDR3. The CDR3 region is CSVGSLLAQRGTQYF. The CDR3, as DNA: TGCAGCGTTGGCTCCCTTCTAGCCCAAAGAGGGACCCAGTACTTC. Combining the CDR3 with reference TRBV29-1 and TRBJ2-5 gives the whole variable domain SAVISQKPSRDICQRGTSLTIQCQVDSQVTMMFWYRQQPGQSLTLIATANQGSEATYESGFVIDKFPISRPNLTFSTLTVSNMSPEDSSIYLCSVGSLLAQRGTQYFGPGTRLLVL.

The chain joins TRBV6-1 to TRBJ2-7, with 12 bases matching TRBD2. This CDR3 is built from 15 residues. Germline V gene data show CDR1 as MNHNS and CDR2 as SASEGT. The V and J ends lost 4 bases and 5 bases, in that order; junction bases with no gene match: 6. The CDR3 coding sequence is TGTGCCAGCAGTGGACTAGCGGGAGTGGTGCACGAGCAGTACTTC. Encoded protein: CASSGLAGVVHEQYF.

This sequence joins TRBV6-1 and TRBJ1-2, with D possibly matching TRBD1 (6 bases). The CDR3 runs 14 residues. V was trimmed by 7 bases and J by 3 bases, leaving 15 bases between them. Germline V lookup: CDR1 MNHNS, CDR2 SASEGT. The DNA for the CDR3 is TGTGCCAGCACTAAAACAGGGAAGGACTATGGCTACACCTTC. This encodes CASTKTGKDYGYTF.

J is TRBJ2-3 and V is TRBV7-2, with 8 positions matching TRBD2. Trimming cost V 2 bases and J 3 bases; bases outside gene matches: 7. The CDR3 has 16 amino acids. CDR1 SGHTA and CDR2 FQGNSA come from the germline V gene. The CDR3 is CASSLLPGLETDTQYF. The DNA of the CDR3 is TGTGCCAGCAGCTTACTTCCGGGACTAGAAACAGATACGCAGTATTTT.

This chain connects TRBV19 to TRBJ2-2; the D gene is possibly TRBD1 (7 bases). Germline-derived CDR1 and CDR2 are LNHDA and SQIVND (reference sequence). Deletions cut 8 bases from V and 8 bases from J, with 24 bases between. The CDR3 length is 16 residues. The CDR3 is CASGGNRGYGGGELFF. The CDR3 nucleotides are TGTGCCAGTGGCGGGAACAGGGGCTACGGTGGTGGGGAGCTGTTTTTT.

This clone was recorded once. The chain uses TRBV2 and TRBJ2-1; 8 positions agree with TRBD1. The junction had 10 bases not matched to a gene; V was cut back by 5 bases and J by 7 bases. The CDR3 runs to 15 residues. Germline assignment: CDR1 SNHLY and CDR2 FYNNEI. CDR3 amino acids: CASSKGQGAWNEQFF. Here the CDR3 DNA reads TGTGCCAGCAGTAAAGGTCAGGGGGCTTGGAATGAGCAGTTCTTC.

The V and J genes are TRBV4-2 and TRBJ2-6, with D possibly matching TRBD2 (6 bases). This CDR3 contains 19 residues. V lost 1 base and J lost 0, with 16 bases in between. Germline CDR1 LGHNA, CDR2 YNFKEQ. CDR3 protein: CASSQAYGGASSGANVLTF. The CDR3 DNA sequence: TGTGCCAGCAGCCAAGCGTACGGCGGGGCCAGCTCTGGGGCCAACGTCCTGACTTTC.

This clone was counted a few times. This chain links TRBV20-1 with TRBJ1-2, with unresolved D. Between the trimmed V and J ends, which lost 6 bases and 8 bases, there was a span of 13 bases. Germline V gives CDR1 DFQATT, CDR2 SNEGSKA (reference sequence). The CDR3 consists of 11 residues. The DNA of the CDR3 is TGCAGTGCCCCGATGAGGCAGGGCTACACCTTC. Protein sequence: CSAPMRQGYTF.

The gene calls are TRBV11-2 and TRBJ1-1; 11 bases are a match to TRBD1. J was trimmed by 5 bases and V by 4 bases; bases with no gene match: 9. The length of the CDR3 is 16 residues. CDR1 and CDR2 from the germline V gene are SGHAT and FQNNGV. The CDR3 protein is CASSSRTGGDLTEAFF. The CDR3 bases are TGTGCCAGCAGCTCAAGGACAGGGGGCGATTTGACTGAAGCTTTCTTT.

The chain uses TRBV19 and TRBJ2-6; 7 bases are a match to TRBD1. CDR3 length: 17 amino acids. Germline V gene lookup returns CDR1 LNHDA and CDR2 SQIVND (reference sequence). After removal of 3 bases from V and 0 bases from J, the junction contained 5 bases not matched to a gene. DNA for the CDR3: TGTGCCAGTAGTATGCCGGGACAGAGCTCTGGGGCCAACGTCCTGACTTTC. The encoded protein is CASSMPGQSSGANVLTF.